The entry below describes one T cell receptor beta chain. Its antigen is still unknown. Time point denoted: cycle 4 day 1 (C4D1), after six to seven weeks of nivolumab. Patients all relapsed after autologous stem cell transplantation, and there was variation in brentuximab vedotin exposure. Here immunoSEQ multiplex PCR was the method, and the copy in TCRdb shows in-frame clones only, minus some. The sample shows approximately 89,000 clones, approximately 86% of them seen only once. V dropped 0 bases and J dropped 5 bases, with 10 bases sitting between them. The CDR3 runs to 14 residues. Germline V gives CDR1 MGHRA, CDR2 YSYEKL. The sample belongs to a study of PD-1 blockade in classical Hodgkin lymphoma. Study observations and caveats: For complete responders, baseline diversity was comparable to that of newly diagnosed patients. The causes of the repertoire differences, possibly disease activity or prior therapy, remain undefined. According to reports, newly diagnosed patients had lower baseline TCR diversity than healthy donors, and relapsed/refractory patients had lower baseline TCR diversity still.

This chain connects TRBV4-1 to TRBJ2-5; D remains ambiguous. This specimen consisted of peripheral blood mononuclear cells (PBMCs), obtained before the fourth cycle of nivolumab. The sequence derives from a human donor with classical Hodgkin lymphoma. The CDR3 reads CASSQEIGGETQYF. CDR3 DNA: TGCGCCAGCAGCCAAGAAATTGGCGGCGAGACCCAGTACTTC.